This entry describes one TCR beta chain. Antigen unknown. At one end the junction does not follow the germline gene, possibly because of a read error. This entry comes from a study of CD8+ T cells in alopecia areata. In the study overall: Using the percentage of affected scalp area, treated patients' severity was scored. Study findings and constraints: Links between baseline CD8+ expansion and response need larger treated cohorts. Tofacitinib significantly decreased scalp clonality and expanded CD8+ clones among top 100. In scalp and blood during tofacitinib, many expanded lesional clones persisted.

Treatment given: oral pan-JAK inhibitor, 5-10 mg twice daily. cDNA serving as the sequencing template came from extracted, reverse transcribed RNA. Here immunoSEQ multiplex PCR was the method, and the copy in TCRdb shows in-frame clones only, minus some. The data show roughly 110,000 clones, roughly 89% seen once. This CDR3 is built from 15 residues. In germline, CDR1 is PRHDT, CDR2 FYEKMQ (reference sequence). The clonotype originates from a human donor with alopecia areata. The chain joins TRBV13 to TRBJ1-6, with 7 bases aligning to TRBD1. The sequencing used CD8+ T cells sorted from blood, collected at week 24, from a patient treated with tofacitinib. The CDR3 DNA sequence: TGTGCCAGCAGCGTAGGGACAGCTTATAATTCACCCCTCCACTTT. Encoded protein: CASSVGTAYNSPLHF.